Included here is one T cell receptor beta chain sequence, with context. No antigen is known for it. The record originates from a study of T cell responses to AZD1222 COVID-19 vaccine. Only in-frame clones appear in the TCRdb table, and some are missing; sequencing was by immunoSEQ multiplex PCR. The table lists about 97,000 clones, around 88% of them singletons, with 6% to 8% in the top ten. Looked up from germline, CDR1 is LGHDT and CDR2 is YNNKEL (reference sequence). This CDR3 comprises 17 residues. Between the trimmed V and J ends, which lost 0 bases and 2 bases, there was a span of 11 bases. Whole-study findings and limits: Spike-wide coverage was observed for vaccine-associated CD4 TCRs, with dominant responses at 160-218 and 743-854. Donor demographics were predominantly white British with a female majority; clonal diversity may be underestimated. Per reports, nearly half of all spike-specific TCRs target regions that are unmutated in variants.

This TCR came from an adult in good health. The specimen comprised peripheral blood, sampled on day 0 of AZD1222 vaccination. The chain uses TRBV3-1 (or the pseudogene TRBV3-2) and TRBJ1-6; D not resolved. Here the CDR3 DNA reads TGTGCCAGCAGCCAAGATCTCGTAGAGACCTATAATTCACCCCTCCACTTT. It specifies CASSQDLVETYNSPLHF.